This TCR beta chain was sequenced during a study of response to subunit inactivated influenza vaccine. This clonotype was observed at least ten times. Its antigen is not identified. Study observations and caveats: With each seasonal influenza vaccination, the authors suggested, few new T cells are recruited.

A single record per CDR3 protein comes from TCRdb applying MiXCR to the RT-PCR reads. The data show about 650,000 distinct CDR3 sequences, roughly 15% seen once. This clonotype was obtained from a man aged 50-59 years who received an inactivated influenza vaccine. Source: PBMCs from blood, taken around two weeks before vaccination.

CDR3 nucleotides: TGTGCCAGCAGTTTATCGGCCGGGACTAGCAGTTACGAGCAGTACTTC. As protein: CASSLSAGTSSYEQYF. V gene TRBV28 combines with J gene TRBJ2-7; TRBD2 matches at 9 bases. Trimming at V came to 1 base and at J to 4 bases, leaving 8 bases not matched to a gene. Germline assignment: CDR1 MDHEN and CDR2 SYDVKM. The CDR3 covers 16 residues. Full variable domain (rest looked up from reference TRBV28 and TRBJ2-7): DVKVTQSSRYLVKRTGEKVFLECVQDMDHENMFWYRQDPGLGLRLIYFSYDVKMKEKGDIPEGYSVSREKKERFSLILESASTNQTSMYLCASSLSAGTSSYEQYFGPGTRLTVT.